These 18 T cell receptor beta chains were sequenced from one sample in a study of blood T cell repertoires in COVID-19. Generated by immunoSEQ multiplex PCR, the TCRdb table keeps only in-frame clones and is missing some. This sample yields 150,000 or so clones, of which around 85% are seen a single time; 11% belongs to the top ten. Source material: peripheral blood. These receptors came from a man aged 55 to 70 with active or convalescent COVID-19.

This clone has only one observation. CDR3 residues: CATSDPRNLAGGLDEQFF. Here the CDR3 DNA reads TGTGCCACCAGTGATCCCCGAAATCTAGCGGGAGGGCTCGATGAGCAGTTCTTC. The rearrangement joins TRBV24-1 to TRBJ2-1; 12 bases align to TRBD2. CDR1 and CDR2 from the germline V gene are KGHDR and SFDVKD. There are 18 residues in the CDR3. V lost 3 bases, J lost 8 bases, and 13 bases stayed unmatched.

The chain couples TRBV19 to TRBJ1-5, with D unclear. Trimming pared 3 bases from V and 4 bases from J, leaving 10 bases between. This CDR3 has 14 residues. Germline V CDR1 and CDR2: LNHDA, SQIVND (reference sequence). CDR3 sequence: CASSIFGSNQPQHF. The CDR3 bases are TGTGCCAGTAGTATTTTTGGCAGTAATCAGCCCCAGCATTTT.

J is TRBJ2-5 and V is TRBV7-2; TRBD2 aligns across 15 bases. CDR1 and CDR2 from the germline V gene are SGHTA and FQGNSA. This CDR3 spans 18 amino acids. Trimming at V came to 3 bases and at J to 4 bases, leaving 9 bases not matched to a gene. CDR3: CASSLGLAGGRRRETQYF. CDR3 sequence (DNA): TGTGCCAGCAGCTTGGGACTAGCGGGGGGCCGGAGAAGAGAGACCCAGTACTTC.

V usage is TRBV21-1 and J usage is TRBJ1-3. TRBV21-1 is a recognized pseudogene. The CDR3 runs to 16 residues. DNA of the CDR3: TGTGCCAGCAGCAAAGTAGGAGGAATCCCCGGAAACACCATATATTTT. Protein: CASSKVGGIPGNTIYF.

The chain joins TRBV29-1 to TRBJ2-1; 11 bases fit TRBD2. V was clipped by 4 bases and J by 4 bases; unmatched bases: 6. CDR3 length: 15 residues. The germline V gene encodes CDR1 SQVTM and CDR2 ANQGSEA. CDR3 sequence reads: CSVGQGTSGYNEQFF. Here the CDR3 DNA reads TGCAGCGTTGGCCAGGGGACTAGCGGTTACAATGAGCAGTTCTTC.

This sequence joins TRBV29-1 and TRBJ1-2; 10 nucleotides agree with TRBD1. Germline V lookup: CDR1 SQVTM, CDR2 ANQGSEA. The trim removed 7 bases at V and 5 bases at J, leaving 4 bases unmatched. The CDR3 runs to 12 residues. CDR3 sequence (DNA): TGCAGCGATGGACAGGGGGGTTATGGCTACACCTTC. Amino acid sequence: CSDGQGGYGYTF.

This chain links TRBV10-3 with TRBJ2-1; 10 bases are a match to TRBD2. V gave up 2 bases and J gave up 0 bases; unmatched junction bases: 13. This CDR3 is 20 amino acids long. Germline loops: CDR1 ENHRY, CDR2 SYGVKD. The CDR3 DNA follows: TGTGCCATCAGTGAGACTGTAGGACTAGCGGCATTTGACTCCTACAATGAGCAGTTCTTC. This sequence encodes CAISETVGLAAFDSYNEQFF.

V and J are TRBV10-3 and TRBJ1-3, with 8 bases matching TRBD1. Germline loops: CDR1 ENHRY, CDR2 SYGVKD. The V segment lost 7 bases and the J segment 4 bases; nucleotides outside the gene matches: 3. The CDR3 is 13 residues long. The CDR3: CAITDRGGNTIYF. CDR3 in DNA: TGTGCCATCACTGACAGGGGCGGAAACACCATATATTTT.

The chain's CDR3 is CASGDRDNQPQHF. The CDR3, as DNA: TGTGCCAGTGGTGACAGGGACAATCAGCCCCAGCATTTT. The chain combines TRBV2 with TRBJ1-5; 7 bases align to TRBD1. V trimming: 9 bases; J trimming: 3 bases; junction bases outside the gene matches: 5. The CDR3 loop spans 13 amino acids. Germline-derived CDR1 and CDR2 are SNHLY and FYNNEI.

This clone was observed a handful of times. The V call is TRBV7-8, the J call TRBJ1-1; tentatively, D is TRBD1 (5 bases). The CDR3 has 14 amino acids. The V and J ends lost 1 base and 1 base respectively, with 7 bases between them. Per the germline V gene, CDR1 is SGHVS and CDR2 is FQNEAQ. Here the CDR3 reads CASSLVQGNTEAFF. CDR3 DNA sequence: TGTGCCAGCAGCTTAGTGCAGGGGAACACTGAAGCTTTCTTT.

The V gene is TRBV7-8, the J gene TRBJ2-7; a possible D gene is TRBD1 (6 bases). The ends were cut back, 3 bases at V and 2 bases at J, with 11 bases in the middle. The CDR3 sequence is 14 residues long. Germline V gene sequence: CDR1 SGHVS, CDR2 FQNEAQ. Written as DNA, the CDR3 is TGTGCCAGCAGCTTGGGGGCAGGTCCCTACGAGCAGTACTTC. Protein: CASSLGAGPYEQYF. Looking up the rest from reference TRBV7-8 and TRBJ2-7 gives the full variable domain: GAGVSQSPRYKVAKRGQDVALRCDPISGHVSLFWYQQALGQGPEFLTYFQNEAQLDKSGLPSDRFFAERPEGSVSTLKIQRTQQEDSAVYLCASSLGAGPYEQYFGPGTRLTVT.

V gene TRBV4-1 combines with J gene TRBJ2-1; 9 positions match TRBD2. Per germline, CDR1 MGHRA and CDR2 YSYEKL. The CDR3 covers 16 residues. Losses at the gene ends were 4 bases for V and 2 bases for J; bases not matched to a gene: 6. The CDR3 DNA is TGCGCCAGCAGCCTCGGAGGCGGGGGGGCCTACAATGAGCAGTTCTTC. It specifies CASSLGGGGAYNEQFF.

The rearrangement links TRBV5-1 to TRBJ2-7; 10 bases are a match to TRBD1. CDR3 length: 18 residues. The germline CDR1 and CDR2 sequences are SGHRS and YFSETQ. Trimming took 0 bases from V and 5 from J; bases not matched to a gene: 14. The chain's CDR3 is CASSLGQGAALRSHEQYF. In nucleotides, the CDR3 is TGCGCCAGCAGCTTGGGACAGGGGGCGGCCCTTAGAAGCCACGAGCAGTACTTC. Looking up the rest from reference TRBV5-1 and TRBJ2-7 gives the full variable domain: KAGVTQTPRYLIKTRGQQVTLSCSPISGHRSVSWYQQTPGQGLQFLFEYFSETQRNKGNFPGRFSGRQFSNSRSEMNVSTLELGDSALYLCASSLGQGAALRSHEQYFGPGTRLTVT.

The J gene is TRBJ2-7, the V gene TRBV28; perhaps TRBD1 as D (5 bases). CDR1 is MDHEN, CDR2 SYDVKM, per germline. The V and J ends lost 6 bases and 4 bases respectively, with 25 bases between them. This CDR3 spans 17 amino acids. This CDR3 reads CASRRHLGVGEAYEQYF. The DNA of the CDR3 is TGTGCCAGCAGGCGACACCTGGGTGTAGGGGAAGCATACGAGCAGTACTTC.

The CDR3 DNA reads as TGTGCCAGTAGTCTAAGCGGGAGTTCTGGGACCCAGTACTTC. Its translation is CASSLSGSSGTQYF. This chain joins TRBV19 and TRBJ2-5; 8 bases agree with TRBD2. Germline V gene lookup returns CDR1 LNHDA and CDR2 SQIVND (reference sequence). This CDR3 contains 14 residues. Unmatched junction bases numbered 9, after V lost 5 bases and J lost 7 bases. Filled out from reference TRBV19 and TRBJ2-5, the complete variable domain reads DGGITQSPKYLFRKEGQNVTLSCEQNLNHDAMYWYRQDPGQGLRLIYYSQIVNDFQKGDIAEGYSVSREKKESFPLTVTSAQKNPTAFYLCASSLSGSSGTQYFGPGTRLLVL.

V gene TRBV14 combines with J gene TRBJ2-7; unclear D gene. The V and J ends lost 1 base and 3 bases respectively, with 10 bases between them. From germline, CDR1 is SGHDN and CDR2 FVKESK. This CDR3 is built from 14 residues. The CDR3 protein is CASSQVTGYYEQYF. The CDR3 nucleotides read TGTGCCAGCAGCCAAGTAACCGGGTACTACGAGCAGTACTTC.

J is TRBJ1-2 and V is TRBV5-1, with 7 bases matching TRBD1. V was clipped by 2 bases and J by 6 bases; unmatched bases: 7. The CDR3 runs 14 residues. CDR1 and CDR2 from the germline V gene are SGHRS and YFSETQ. The CDR3 region has the DNA TGCGCCAGCAGCTTTTTTACAGGGGAAGATGGCTACACCTTC. It encodes CASSFFTGEDGYTF.

V gene TRBV7-2 combines with J gene TRBJ2-7, with no clear D. The CDR3 length is 12 residues. V lost 3 bases, J lost 2 bases, and 5 bases lay in between. Looked up from germline, CDR1 is SGHTA and CDR2 is FQGNSA. As DNA, the CDR3 is TGTGCCAGCAGCTTCTTTGCCTACGAGCAGTACTTC. Protein product: CASSFFAYEQYF.